Presented here are 25 T cell receptor beta chains from one specimen sequenced in a study of T cell responses to AZD1222 COVID-19 vaccine. Libraries were prepared by immunoSEQ multiplex PCR; TCRdb keeps only in-frame clonotypes and omits some of them. The sample has some 120,000 clones, roughly 88% seen once; the top ten hold roughly 3.9%. The sequencing here drew on peripheral blood, taken on day 0 of MenACWY control vaccination. The receptor set was obtained from an adult in good health.

V usage is TRBV7-9 and J usage is TRBJ2-7; possible D gene TRBD1, 5 bases. The CDR3 sequence is 13 residues long. Germline V gives CDR1 SEHNR, CDR2 FQNEAQ (reference sequence). V lost 5 bases to trimming and J lost 3 bases, with 11 bases between them. The DNA of the CDR3 is TGTGCCAGCAGCCTCCTGACAGACTACGAGCAGTACTTC. Residues: CASSLLTDYEQYF.

The rearrangement uses TRBV27 and TRBJ1-6; TRBD1 matches at 8 bases. V lost 7 bases, J lost 6 bases, and 8 bases stayed unmatched. The CDR3 is 15 residues long. From germline, CDR1 is MNHEY and CDR2 SMNVEV (reference sequence). The CDR3 DNA is TGTGCCAGCACGCTGATGGGACAGGCTAATTCACCCCTCCACTTT. Its protein product is CASTLMGQANSPLHF.

The chain recombines TRBV6-1 with TRBJ2-5; the D is unclear. The V gene lost 1 base and the J gene lost 2 bases, with 5 bases spanning the gap. CDR3 size: 13 residues. Germline V lookup: CDR1 MNHNS, CDR2 SASEGT. The CDR3 sequence is CASSEGWQETQYF. The CDR3 DNA is TGTGCCAGCAGTGAAGGTTGGCAAGAGACCCAGTACTTC.

The chain carries TRBV6-6 and TRBJ1-2; D gene uncertain. The CDR3 runs to 14 residues. CDR1 is MNHNY, CDR2 SVGAGI, per germline (reference sequence). V lost 6 bases and J 4 bases, leaving 15 bases between the germline ends. The CDR3 sequence: CASSGLISGYGYTF. The CDR3 DNA reads TGTGCCAGCAGCGGGCTCATTAGCGGCTATGGCTACACCTTC.

The V call is TRBV11-2, the J call TRBJ2-7; 9 bases are a match to TRBD1. Germline V gene lookup returns CDR1 SGHAT and CDR2 FQNNGV. The junction had 6 bases not matched to a gene; V was cut back by 5 bases and J by 1 base. The CDR3 covers 15 residues. This CDR3 is CASSRPGQGSYEQYF. As DNA, the CDR3 is TGTGCCAGCAGCCGGCCGGGACAGGGTTCCTACGAGCAGTACTTC.

This rearrangement joins TRBV7-6 to TRBJ2-7, with D tentatively TRBD1 (6 bases). CDR3 length: 18 amino acids. Deletions cut 1 base from V and 0 bases from J, with 19 bases between. Per germline, CDR1 SGHVS and CDR2 FNYEAQ. The CDR3 region has the DNA TGTGCCAGCAGCTTAGGGGCAGGGGCAAACCTCTTCTCCTACGAGCAGTACTTC. This codes for CASSLGAGANLFSYEQYF.

This chain links TRBV4-2 with TRBJ2-4; the match to TRBD1 covers 7 bases. The CDR3 loop spans 19 amino acids. V was clipped by 1 base and J by 3 bases; unmatched bases: 15. Germline-derived CDR1 and CDR2 are LGHNA and YNFKEQ. CDR3 sequence reads: CASSQGNEAGGSDKNIQYF. The CDR3, as DNA: TGTGCCAGCAGCCAAGGCAATGAGGCAGGGGGAAGCGACAAAAACATTCAGTACTTC.

CDR3 region: CASSSAGGGDQPQHF. The CDR3 DNA follows: TGTGCCAGCAGTTCCGCAGGGGGCGGCGATCAGCCCCAGCATTTT. This chain joins TRBV28 and TRBJ1-5, with TRBD1 matching 8 bases. V lost 4 bases to trimming and J lost 5 bases; unmatched junction nucleotides: 7. The CDR3 length is 15 residues. CDR1 is MDHEN, CDR2 SYDVKM, per germline.

This clone was observed a few times. The V gene is TRBV25-1, the J gene TRBJ1-2; D is ambiguous. Trimming removed 3 bases at V and 8 bases at J, with 13 bases between. Germline V gene lookup returns CDR1 MGHDK and CDR2 SYGVNS. This CDR3 has 13 residues. DNA for the CDR3: TGTGCCAGCAGTGAGTTCGAGGAAAAAGGCTACACCTTC. It encodes CASSEFEEKGYTF.

The chain carries TRBV7-2 and TRBJ2-1; 15 nucleotides align to TRBD2. This CDR3 comprises 17 residues. The junction had 8 bases not matched to a gene; V was cut back by 5 bases and J by 6 bases. Germline CDR1 and CDR2: SGHTA and FQGNSA. The CDR3 here is CASSPWTSGGAVNEQFF. The CDR3 DNA reads as TGTGCCAGCAGCCCCTGGACTAGCGGGGGGGCCGTCAATGAGCAGTTCTTC.

V and J are TRBV15 and TRBJ2-1; possibly TRBD1 for D (6 bases). V gave up 0 bases and J gave up 6 bases, with 21 bases separating them. CDR1 LNHNV and CDR2 YYDKDF come from the germline V gene (reference sequence). This CDR3 is built from 18 residues. The CDR3 spells CATSRDQWNRAFGNEQFF. CDR3 DNA: TGTGCCACCAGCAGAGATCAATGGAACAGGGCGTTTGGCAATGAGCAGTTCTTC.

This chain links TRBV5-4 with TRBJ2-5; 7 bases are a match to TRBD2. Germline CDR1 SGHNT, CDR2 YYREEE (reference sequence). V dropped 0 bases and J dropped 5; count of bases not matched to a gene: 4. The CDR3 sequence is 14 residues long. DNA of the CDR3: TGTGCCAGCAGCTTGGGGACTAGAGTGGAGACCCAGTACTTC. Protein: CASSLGTRVETQYF.

The chain combines TRBV4-1 with TRBJ1-4; a possible D gene is TRBD1 (5 bases). CDR3 length: 15 amino acids. The ends were cut back, 5 bases at V and 5 bases at J, with 15 bases in the middle. Per germline, CDR1 MGHRA and CDR2 YSYEKL. CDR3 residues: CASSNTQGANEKLFF. As DNA, the CDR3 is TGCGCCAGCAGCAACACCCAGGGCGCGAATGAAAAACTGTTTTTT.

The chain employs TRBV19 and TRBJ2-6; tentatively, D is TRBD1 or TRBD2 (6 bases each). Trimming shortened V by 7 bases and J by 5 bases, and 15 bases separated the two germline ends. This CDR3 spans 15 amino acids. Germline assignment: CDR1 LNHDA and CDR2 SQIVND (reference sequence). The CDR3 DNA sequence: TGTGCCAGTAACTACGGGGGCCTCAGGGCCAACGTCCTGACTTTC. This sequence encodes CASNYGGLRANVLTF.

This clone was recorded only once. The gene calls are TRBV7-8 and TRBJ1-6, with 8 bases identical to TRBD1. Germline-derived CDR1 and CDR2 are SGHVS and FQNEAQ. The junction had 7 bases not matched to a gene; V was cut back by 1 base and J by 14 bases. This CDR3 comprises 14 residues. CDR3 residues: CASSLVDRGLTLHF. CDR3 bases: TGTGCCAGCAGCTTAGTCGACAGGGGTTTGACCCTCCACTTT.

This chain connects TRBV2 to TRBJ1-1; 7 bases agree with TRBD1. Unmatched junction bases numbered 3, after V lost 4 bases and J lost 1 base. The CDR3 sequence is 14 residues long. The germline gives CDR1 SNHLY, CDR2 FYNNEI. For the CDR3, the DNA is TGTGCCAGCAGTGTACGGACAGGGAACACTGAAGCTTTCTTT. It is translated as CASSVRTGNTEAFF.

The V call is TRBV2, the J call TRBJ2-1; possible D gene TRBD1, 5 bases. Trimming stripped 5 bases from V and 4 bases from J, with 15 bases between. Looked up from germline, CDR1 is SNHLY and CDR2 is FYNNEI. This CDR3 has 15 amino acids. The CDR3 bases are TGTGCCAGCAGTCCGGTGTCAGGGCCGTACAATGAGCAGTTCTTC. The encoded protein is CASSPVSGPYNEQFF.

J is TRBJ2-7 and V is TRBV28; 7 bases match TRBD2. The CDR3 spans 12 residues. V lost 8 bases and J lost 3; bases outside the gene matches: 4. Germline-derived CDR1 and CDR2 are MDHEN and SYDVKM. The CDR3, as DNA: TGTGCCAGCGGGAGGGGAGACTACGAGCAGTACTTC. Translated, it gives CASGRGDYEQYF.

J is TRBJ1-2 and V is TRBV19; D is uncertain. Per the germline V gene, CDR1 is LNHDA and CDR2 is SQIVND (reference sequence). This CDR3 contains 15 residues. Trimming took off 3 bases at V and 0 bases at J, with 11 bases between the two ends. CDR3 amino acids: CASSMGAFSNYGYTF. The CDR3 region has the DNA TGTGCCAGTAGTATGGGAGCTTTCTCTAACTATGGCTACACCTTC.

The chain links TRBV28 to TRBJ1-1; TRBD1 aligns across 8 bases. This CDR3 has 14 residues. Trimming cost V 4 bases and J 6 bases; bases outside gene matches: 7. Germline V gives CDR1 MDHEN, CDR2 SYDVKM. CDR3 bases: TGTGCCAGCAGTTCAACATCGGACAGGGCTGAAGCTTTCTTT. Translation gives CASSSTSDRAEAFF.

The chain combines TRBV7-8 with TRBJ2-3; D might be TRBD2 (7 bases). Trimming took off 2 bases at V and 0 bases at J, with 12 bases between the two ends. Germline V lookup: CDR1 SGHVS, CDR2 FQNEAQ. The CDR3 totals 16 residues. The CDR3 nucleotides are TGTGCCAGCAGCTTAACGGGGGGCGCGAGCACAGATACGCAGTATTTT. It codes for CASSLTGGASTDTQYF.

The chain combines TRBV18 with TRBJ1-1, with D possibly being TRBD1 (5 bases). The CDR3 is 15 amino acids. V dropped 3 bases and J dropped 0 bases, with 11 bases sitting between them. Germline V gene data show CDR1 as KGHSH and CDR2 as LQKENI. CDR3 sequence (DNA): TGTGCCAGCTCACCTAGTCTGACAGTGAACACTGAAGCTTTCTTT. Amino acid sequence: CASSPSLTVNTEAFF. Looking up the rest from reference TRBV18 and TRBJ1-1 gives the full variable domain: NAGVMQNPRHLVRRRGQEARLRCSPMKGHSHVYWYRQLPEEGLKFMVYLQKENIIDESGMPKERFSAEFPKEGPSILRIQQVVRGDSAAYFCASSPSLTVNTEAFFGQGTRLTVV.

This chain connects TRBV19 to TRBJ1-1; 7 bases match TRBD1. CDR1 LNHDA and CDR2 SQIVND come from the germline V gene (reference sequence). Unmatched junction bases numbered 6, after V lost 4 bases and J lost 1 base. This CDR3 spans 15 amino acids. The CDR3 DNA reads TGTGCCAGTAGTACGGTGGCAGGGGGGAACACTGAAGCTTTCTTT. The encoded protein is CASSTVAGGNTEAFF.

V usage is TRBV7-9 and J usage is TRBJ1-2; 7 bases line up with TRBD1. This CDR3 region has 13 residues. Trimming cost V 2 bases and J 8 bases; bases outside gene matches: 5. Germline V lookup: CDR1 SEHNR, CDR2 FQNEAQ (reference sequence). The CDR3 loop reads CASSLTGAGGYTF. CDR3 DNA sequence: TGTGCCAGCAGCTTAACAGGGGCAGGCGGCTACACCTTC.

The chain combines TRBV5-1 with TRBJ2-1, with 11 nucleotides matching TRBD2. CDR1 SGHRS and CDR2 YFSETQ come from the germline V gene. The CDR3 has 15 amino acids. Trimming removed 4 bases from V and 0 bases from J; junction bases left unmatched: 0. The CDR3 loop reads CASSTSGSSYNEQFF. In DNA form, the CDR3 reads TGCGCCAGCAGCACTAGCGGGAGCTCCTACAATGAGCAGTTCTTC.